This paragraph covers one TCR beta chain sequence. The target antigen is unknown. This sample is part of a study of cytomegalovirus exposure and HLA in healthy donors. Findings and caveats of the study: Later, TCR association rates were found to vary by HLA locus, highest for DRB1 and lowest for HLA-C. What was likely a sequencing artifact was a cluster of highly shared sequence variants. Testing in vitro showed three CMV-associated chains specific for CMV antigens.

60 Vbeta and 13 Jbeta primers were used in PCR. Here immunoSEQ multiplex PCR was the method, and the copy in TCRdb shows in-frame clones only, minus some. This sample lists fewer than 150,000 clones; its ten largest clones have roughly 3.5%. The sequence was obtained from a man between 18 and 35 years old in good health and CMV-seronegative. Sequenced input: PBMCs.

CDR3 loop: CASSLEGYTNEKLFF. The CDR3, as DNA: TGCGCCAGCAGCTTGGAGGGGTACACTAATGAAAAACTGTTTTTT. The rearrangement joins TRBV5-1 to TRBJ1-4; D may be TRBD1 (5 bases). The CDR3 contains 15 residues. V lost 0 bases and J lost 2, with 8 bases in between. The V gene's germline CDR1 is SGHRS and CDR2 YFSETQ.